Detailed here is one T cell receptor beta chain. This sample was taken from a study of control samples from healthy donors and cancer patients. The method was immunoSEQ multiplex PCR; TCRdb's version includes in-frame clones alone and lacks a portion of them. The sample shows fewer than 15,000 clones, roughly 80% of them seen only once. The TCR was taken from a female donor with lung cancer. Sequences were obtained from formalin-fixed, paraffin-embedded tissue.

The CDR3 DNA sequence: TGTGCCAGCAGCCCCCCTGGGGGTGAGCAGTTCTTC. This gives the protein CASSPPGGEQFF. The J gene is TRBJ2-1, the V gene TRBV6-6; D tentatively reads TRBD1 or TRBD2 (5 bases each). The length of the CDR3 is 12 residues. The germline V gene encodes CDR1 MNHNY and CDR2 SVGAGI (reference sequence). V was pared by 6 bases and J by 9 bases, with 12 bases between.